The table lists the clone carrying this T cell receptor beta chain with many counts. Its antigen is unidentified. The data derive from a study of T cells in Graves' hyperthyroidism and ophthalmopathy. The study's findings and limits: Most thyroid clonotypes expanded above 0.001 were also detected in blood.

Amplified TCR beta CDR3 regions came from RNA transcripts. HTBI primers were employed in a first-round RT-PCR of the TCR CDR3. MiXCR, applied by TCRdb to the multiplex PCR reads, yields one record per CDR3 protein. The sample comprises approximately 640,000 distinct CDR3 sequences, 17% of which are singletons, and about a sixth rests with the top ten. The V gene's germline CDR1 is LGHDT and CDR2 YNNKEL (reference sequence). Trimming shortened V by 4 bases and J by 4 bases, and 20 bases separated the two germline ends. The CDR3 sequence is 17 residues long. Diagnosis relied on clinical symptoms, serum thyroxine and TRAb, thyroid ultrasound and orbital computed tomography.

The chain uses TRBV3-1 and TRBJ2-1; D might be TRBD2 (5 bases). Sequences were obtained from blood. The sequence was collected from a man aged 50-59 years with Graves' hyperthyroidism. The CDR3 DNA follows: TGTGCCAGCAGCCCCCAGAACCGGGATCTCATTTACAATGAGCAGTTCTTC. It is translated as CASSPQNRDLIYNEQFF.